Presented here are 7 T cell receptor beta chains from one specimen sequenced in a study of blood T cell repertoires in COVID-19. The table came from immunoSEQ multiplex PCR; TCRdb's copy has only in-frame clones and leaves some out. The sample has about 140,000 clones, around 90% seen once. Sample: peripheral blood. These receptors were taken from a human donor with COVID-19, enrolled during active disease. The donor label of this sample is uncertain.

The rearrangement joins TRBV4-1 to TRBJ1-4; 7 nucleotides agree with TRBD1. This CDR3 is built from 15 residues. Per the germline V gene, CDR1 is MGHRA and CDR2 is YSYEKL. V shed 2 bases, J shed 6 bases, and the junction held 6 bases outside the gene matches. The CDR3 nucleotides read TGCGCCAGCAGCCAAACACAGGGGAGAGATGAAAAACTGTTTTTT. Translation: CASSQTQGRDEKLFF.

This chain joins TRBV28 and TRBJ1-5; D is possibly TRBD1 (6 bases). V lost 3 bases, J lost 1 base, and 10 bases lay in between. Germline V gene sequence: CDR1 MDHEN, CDR2 SYDVKM. The CDR3 is made up of 15 amino acids. The DNA of the CDR3 is TGTGCCAGCAGTTTGTCTCAGGGGAGCAATCAGCCCCAGCATTTT. Amino acids: CASSLSQGSNQPQHF.

V usage is TRBV27 and J usage is TRBJ2-7; D perhaps matches TRBD1 (5 bases). Trimming cost V 4 bases and J 0 bases, with 16 bases left between them. The CDR3 sequence is 16 residues long. Germline CDR1 and CDR2: MNHEY and SMNVEV (reference sequence). The CDR3 reads CASSSSLARVSYEQYF. The CDR3 nucleotides read TGTGCCAGCAGTTCGAGTCTGGCCAGGGTCTCCTACGAGCAGTACTTC.

This clone was seen ten or more times. The chain employs TRBV4-1 and TRBJ2-1; 9 bases line up with TRBD1. Losses at the gene ends were 2 bases for V and 7 bases for J; bases not matched to a gene: 12. CDR1 MGHRA and CDR2 YSYEKL come from the germline V gene. There are 17 residues in the CDR3. The CDR3: CASSQIHRGQGKNEQFF. As DNA, the CDR3 is TGCGCCAGCAGCCAAATTCATAGGGGACAGGGTAAAAATGAGCAGTTCTTC.

The rearrangement uses TRBV5-4 and TRBJ1-2; 9 bases fit TRBD1. This CDR3 is 14 amino acids long. J gave up 4 bases and V 4 bases, and 5 bases lay outside the gene matches. CDR1 and CDR2 (germline): SGHNT, YYREEE (reference sequence). The CDR3 loop reads CASSHRDRVYGYTF. In DNA, the CDR3 is TGTGCCAGCAGCCACCGGGACAGGGTCTATGGCTACACCTTC.

This rearrangement joins TRBV27 to TRBJ2-6; TRBD1 matches at 11 bases. The CDR3 runs to 17 residues. V lost 3 bases, J lost 4 bases, and 5 bases stayed unmatched. The germline CDR1 and CDR2 sequences are MNHEY and SMNVEV (reference sequence). The CDR3 sequence is CASSFGTGGSGANVLTF. CDR3 DNA: TGTGCCAGCAGTTTTGGGACAGGGGGTTCAGGGGCCAACGTCCTGACTTTC.

The gene calls are TRBV2 and TRBJ2-5; TRBD1 aligns across 8 bases. V shed 5 bases and J 7 bases; nucleotides not matched to a gene: 6. CDR1 and CDR2 (germline): SNHLY, FYNNEI. This CDR3 comprises 13 residues. For the CDR3, the DNA is TGTGCCAGCAGTCCTGGACAGGGTACGACCCAGTACTTC. It translates to CASSPGQGTTQYF. Drawing the rest from reference TRBV2 and TRBJ2-5, the complete variable domain is EPEVTQTPSHQVTQMGQEVILRCVPISNHLYFYWYRQILGQKVEFLVSFYNNEISEKSEIFDDQFSVERPDGSNFTLKIRSTKLEDSAMYFCASSPGQGTTQYFGPGTRLLVL.